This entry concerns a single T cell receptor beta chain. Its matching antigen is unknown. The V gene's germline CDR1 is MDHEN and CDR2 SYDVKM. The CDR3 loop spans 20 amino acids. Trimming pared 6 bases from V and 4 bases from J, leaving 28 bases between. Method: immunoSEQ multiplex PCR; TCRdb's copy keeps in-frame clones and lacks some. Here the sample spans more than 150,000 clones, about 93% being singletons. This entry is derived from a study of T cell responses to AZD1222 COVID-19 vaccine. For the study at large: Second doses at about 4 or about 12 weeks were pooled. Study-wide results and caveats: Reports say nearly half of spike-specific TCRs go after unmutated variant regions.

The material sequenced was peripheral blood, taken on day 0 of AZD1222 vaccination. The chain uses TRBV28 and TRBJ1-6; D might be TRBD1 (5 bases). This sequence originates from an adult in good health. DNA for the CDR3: TGTGCCAGCAGGGGTCGAATGAGAGAGGGGTACCTCGGATATAATTCACCCCTCCACTTT. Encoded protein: CASRGRMREGYLGYNSPLHF.